This passage covers 16 T cell receptor beta chains from one sample sequenced in a study of shared clonotypes between healthy human individuals. Data came from immunoSEQ multiplex PCR; TCRdb stores just in-frame clones and leaves some out. Among roughly 1,500,000 clones listed, 98% were seen once. Specimen: naive CD4+ T cells sorted from blood. Subset noted: CD45RA+ positively selected. These receptors came from a man aged 25-40 years in good health.

The V call is TRBV6-6, the J call TRBJ1-5; D uncertain. Germline assignment: CDR1 MNHNY and CDR2 SVGAGI (reference sequence). There are 12 residues in the CDR3. Trimming stripped 0 bases from V and 7 bases from J, with 4 bases between. Here the CDR3 reads CASSYSAQPQHF. The CDR3 DNA follows: TGTGCCAGCAGTTACTCCGCCCAGCCCCAGCATTTT.

V and J are TRBV5-1 and TRBJ2-5; D possibly matches TRBD1 or TRBD2 (5 bases each). The CDR3 loop spans 15 amino acids. Trimming took 1 base from V and 5 from J, leaving 15 bases between them. CDR1 is SGHRS, CDR2 YFSETQ, per germline. CDR3 sequence (DNA): TGCGCCAGCAGCTTGCAATCGGGGCCACCCGAGACCCAGTACTTC. Translated: CASSLQSGPPETQYF.

V is TRBV13 and J is TRBJ2-5; possibly TRBD2 for D (6 bases). Trimming removed 4 bases at V and 1 base at J, with 19 bases between. CDR1 and CDR2 from the germline V gene are PRHDT and FYEKMQ (reference sequence). This CDR3 is built from 17 residues. The CDR3 loop is CASSSGDSGQSQETQYF. CDR3 in DNA: TGTGCCAGCAGCTCGGGTGATAGCGGCCAATCCCAAGAGACCCAGTACTTC.

This clone occurred once. The chain joins TRBV6-1 to TRBJ2-1; 7 bases map to TRBD2. V lost 8 bases, J lost 0 bases, and 7 bases stayed unmatched. Germline CDR1 MNHNS, CDR2 SASEGT. This CDR3 spans 15 amino acids. CDR3 in amino acids: CASFVAGLSYNEQFF. The CDR3 region has the DNA TGTGCCAGCTTTGTAGCGGGTCTCTCCTACAATGAGCAGTTCTTC.

V is TRBV15 and J is TRBJ2-7, with D possibly being TRBD2 (5 bases). Trimming pared 3 bases from V and 0 bases from J, leaving 12 bases between. CDR1 is LNHNV, CDR2 YYDKDF, per germline (reference sequence). The length of the CDR3 is 15 residues. The DNA of the CDR3 is TGTGCCACCAGCAGCGCTTTAGGGAGCTCCTACGAGCAGTACTTC. Translation: CATSSALGSSYEQYF.

V gene TRBV11-1 combines with J gene TRBJ2-1; weak D call: TRBD1 (5 bases). V was shortened by 8 bases and J by 6 bases, with 17 bases between the two germline ends. In germline, CDR1 is SGHAT, CDR2 FQDESV (reference sequence). The CDR3 loop spans 14 amino acids. The CDR3 sequence: CASQVQGRGNEQFF. The CDR3 region has the DNA TGTGCCAGCCAAGTGCAGGGTAGAGGCAATGAGCAGTTCTTC.

This clone was detected only once. The genes are TRBV29-1 and TRBJ2-3; 13 bases line up with TRBD2. The trim removed 5 bases at V and 6 bases at J, leaving 8 bases unmatched. This CDR3 has 15 amino acids. Germline loops: CDR1 SQVTM, CDR2 ANQGSEA. The CDR3 nucleotides are TGCAGCGTTTCCGGGACTAGCGGGAAAAGTGATACGCAGTATTTT. It translates to CSVSGTSGKSDTQYF.

This chain connects TRBV7-9 to TRBJ1-3; D ambiguous. Germline loops: CDR1 SEHNR, CDR2 FQNEAQ (reference sequence). Trimming stripped 1 base from V and 0 bases from J, with 7 bases between. The CDR3 runs to 15 residues. CDR3 sequence: CASSLVVSSGNTIYF. The CDR3 nucleotides read TGTGCCAGCAGCTTAGTCGTGAGCTCTGGAAACACCATATATTTT.

This clone was seen a single time. The chain links TRBV10-3 to TRBJ2-7; TRBD2 aligns across 8 bases. In germline, CDR1 is ENHRY, CDR2 SYGVKD. This CDR3 has 17 residues. V shed 7 bases and J 6 bases; nucleotides not matched to a gene: 20. CDR3 coding DNA: TGTGCCATCACCCGGGGTAGTCCGGGACTAGATCCTGGCGAGCAGTACTTC. Its protein product is CAITRGSPGLDPGEQYF.

The V call is TRBV18, the J call TRBJ2-1; TRBD2 aligns across 14 bases. V was pared by 5 bases and J by 4 bases, with 4 bases of the junction left unmatched. There are 16 residues in the CDR3. Germline CDR1 and CDR2: KGHSH and LQKENI. The CDR3 loop is CASSSTSGRVYNEQFF. The DNA for the CDR3 is TGTGCCAGCTCATCGACTAGCGGGAGGGTATACAATGAGCAGTTCTTC.

The chain couples TRBV5-1 to TRBJ2-2; D not resolved. V lost 7 bases and J lost 2, with 12 bases in between. This CDR3 has 14 residues. Looked up from germline, CDR1 is SGHRS and CDR2 is YFSETQ. Here the CDR3 DNA reads TGCGCCAGCGGTGGGGTGATAAACACCGGGGAGCTGTTTTTT. This translates into CASGGVINTGELFF.

The chain is built from TRBV10-3 and TRBJ2-5; D not certain. In germline, CDR1 is ENHRY, CDR2 SYGVKD. V was pared by 2 bases and J by 5 bases, with 9 bases between. The length of the CDR3 is 13 residues. This CDR3 is CAISEGSSETQYF. The CDR3 nucleotides are TGTGCCATCAGTGAGGGCAGTTCGGAGACCCAGTACTTC.

The rearrangement links TRBV29-1 to TRBJ2-7; TRBD2 aligns across 8 bases. The V gene's germline CDR1 is SQVTM and CDR2 ANQGSEA. Losses at the gene ends were 5 bases for V and 7 bases for J; bases not matched to a gene: 10. The CDR3 is made up of 13 amino acids. In DNA form, the CDR3 reads TGCAGCGTTCTATCCCGACTAGCGAGGGAGCAGTACTTC. It is translated as CSVLSRLAREQYF.

The rearrangement joins TRBV29-1 to TRBJ1-1, with a weak D call TRBD1 (6 bases). CDR3 length: 13 amino acids. CDR1 and CDR2 (germline): SQVTM, ANQGSEA. V lost 8 bases and J 4 bases, leaving 17 bases between the germline ends. CDR3 sequence: CSTRGRQRTEAFF. CDR3 nucleotide sequence: TGCAGCACCAGGGGCAGACAGCGCACTGAAGCTTTCTTT.

CDR3 amino acids: CASSFIPIGGNEQFF. In DNA, the CDR3 is TGCGCCAGCTCATTTATCCCTATTGGCGGGAATGAGCAGTTCTTC. The V call is TRBV5-1, the J call TRBJ2-1, with D possibly TRBD2 on 5 matching bases. The CDR3 length is 15 residues. V was pared by 7 bases and J by 7 bases, with 21 bases between. The germline CDR1 and CDR2 sequences are SGHRS and YFSETQ.

The table lists this clone with a count of one. The chain uses TRBV19 and TRBJ1-5; D ambiguous. The V and J ends lost 1 base and 6 bases respectively, with 4 bases between them. Germline V gene data show CDR1 as LNHDA and CDR2 as SQIVND (reference sequence). The CDR3 consists of 12 residues. For the CDR3, the DNA is TGTGCCAGTAGTATAGTGGCTCAGCCCCAGCATTTT. This translates into CASSIVAQPQHF.